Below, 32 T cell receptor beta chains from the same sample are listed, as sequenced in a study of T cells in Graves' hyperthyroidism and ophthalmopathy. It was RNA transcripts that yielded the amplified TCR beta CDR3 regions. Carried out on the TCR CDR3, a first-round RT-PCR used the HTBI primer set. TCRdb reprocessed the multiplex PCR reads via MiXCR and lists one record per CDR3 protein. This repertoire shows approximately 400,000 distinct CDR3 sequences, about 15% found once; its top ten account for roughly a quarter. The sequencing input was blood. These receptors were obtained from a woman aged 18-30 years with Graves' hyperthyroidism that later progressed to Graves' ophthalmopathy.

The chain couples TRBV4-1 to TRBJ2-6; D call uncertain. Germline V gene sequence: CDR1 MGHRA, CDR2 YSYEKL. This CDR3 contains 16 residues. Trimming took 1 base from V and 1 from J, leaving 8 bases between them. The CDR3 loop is CASSQAHRSGANVLTF. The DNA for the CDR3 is TGCGCCAGCAGCCAAGCCCACAGATCTGGGGCCAACGTCCTGACTTTC.

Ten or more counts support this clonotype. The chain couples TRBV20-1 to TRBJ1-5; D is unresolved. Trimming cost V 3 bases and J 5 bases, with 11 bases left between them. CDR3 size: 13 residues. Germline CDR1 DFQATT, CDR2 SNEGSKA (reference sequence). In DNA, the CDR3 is TGCAGTGCTAGGTGGCAGTCGGATCAGCCCCAGCATTTT. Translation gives CSARWQSDQPQHF.

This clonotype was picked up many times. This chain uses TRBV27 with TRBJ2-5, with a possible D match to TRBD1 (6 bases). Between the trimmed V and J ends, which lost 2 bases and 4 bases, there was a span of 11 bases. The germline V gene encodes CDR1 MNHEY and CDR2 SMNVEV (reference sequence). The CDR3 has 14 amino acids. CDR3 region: CASSLGTRGETQYF. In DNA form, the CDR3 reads TGTGCCAGCAGTTTAGGGACACGGGGAGAGACCCAGTACTTC.

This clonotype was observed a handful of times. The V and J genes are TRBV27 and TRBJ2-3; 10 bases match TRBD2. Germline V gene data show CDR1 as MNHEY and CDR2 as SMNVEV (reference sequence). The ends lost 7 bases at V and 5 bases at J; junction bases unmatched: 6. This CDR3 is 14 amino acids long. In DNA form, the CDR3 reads TGTGCCAGCATCGGTCCTAGCGGGAGAGATACGCAGTATTTT. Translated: CASIGPSGRDTQYF.

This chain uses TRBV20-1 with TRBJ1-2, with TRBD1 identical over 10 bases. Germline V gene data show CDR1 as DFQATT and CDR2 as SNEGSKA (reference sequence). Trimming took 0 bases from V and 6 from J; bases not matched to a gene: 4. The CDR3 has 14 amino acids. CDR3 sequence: CSARDPGTGDGYTF. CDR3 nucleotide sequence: TGCAGTGCTAGAGATCCCGGGACAGGGGATGGCTACACCTTC.

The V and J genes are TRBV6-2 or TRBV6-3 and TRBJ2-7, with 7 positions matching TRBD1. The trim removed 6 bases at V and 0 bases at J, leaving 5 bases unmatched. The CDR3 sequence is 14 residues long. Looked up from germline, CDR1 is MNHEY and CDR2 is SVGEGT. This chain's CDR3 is CASRDRLDSYEQYF. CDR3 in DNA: TGTGCCAGCAGGGACAGGCTCGACTCCTACGAGCAGTACTTC.

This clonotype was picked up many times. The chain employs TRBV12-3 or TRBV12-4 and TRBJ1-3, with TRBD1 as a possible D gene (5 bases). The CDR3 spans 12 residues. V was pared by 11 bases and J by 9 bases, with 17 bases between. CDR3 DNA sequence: TGTGCCTGGAAGGACGGACAAAGCACCATATATTTT. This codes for CAWKDGQSTIYF.

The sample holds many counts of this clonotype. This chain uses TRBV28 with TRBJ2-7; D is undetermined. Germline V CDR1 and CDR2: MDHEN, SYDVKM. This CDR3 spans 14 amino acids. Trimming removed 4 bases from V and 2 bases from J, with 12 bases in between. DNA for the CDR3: TGTGCCAGCAGTTCCATTCTAGGACCCTACGAGCAGTACTTC. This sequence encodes CASSSILGPYEQYF.

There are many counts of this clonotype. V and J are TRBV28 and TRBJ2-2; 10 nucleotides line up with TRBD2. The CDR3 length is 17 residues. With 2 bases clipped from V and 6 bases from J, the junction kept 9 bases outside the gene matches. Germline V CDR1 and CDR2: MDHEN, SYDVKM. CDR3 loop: CASSLPRASGRSGELFF. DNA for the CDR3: TGTGCCAGCAGTTTACCCCGGGCTAGCGGGAGATCCGGGGAGCTGTTTTTT.

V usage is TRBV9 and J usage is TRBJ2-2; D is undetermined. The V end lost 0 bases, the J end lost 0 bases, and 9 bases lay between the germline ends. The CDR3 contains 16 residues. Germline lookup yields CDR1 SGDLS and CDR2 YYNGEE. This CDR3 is CASSVGVGSNTGELFF. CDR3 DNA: TGTGCCAGCAGCGTAGGAGTCGGATCGAACACCGGGGAGCTGTTTTTT.

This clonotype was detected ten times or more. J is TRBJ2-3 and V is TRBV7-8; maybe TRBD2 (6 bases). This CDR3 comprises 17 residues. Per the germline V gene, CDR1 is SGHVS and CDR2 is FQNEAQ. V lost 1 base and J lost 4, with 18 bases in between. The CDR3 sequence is CASSLEPGVSLADTQYF. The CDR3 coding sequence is TGTGCCAGCAGCTTAGAACCGGGGGTGTCGTTGGCAGATACGCAGTATTTT. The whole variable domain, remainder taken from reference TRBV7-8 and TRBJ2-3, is GAGVSQSPRYKVAKRGQDVALRCDPISGHVSLFWYQQALGQGPEFLTYFQNEAQLDKSGLPSDRFFAERPEGSVSTLKIQRTQQEDSAVYLCASSLEPGVSLADTQYFGPGTRLTVL.

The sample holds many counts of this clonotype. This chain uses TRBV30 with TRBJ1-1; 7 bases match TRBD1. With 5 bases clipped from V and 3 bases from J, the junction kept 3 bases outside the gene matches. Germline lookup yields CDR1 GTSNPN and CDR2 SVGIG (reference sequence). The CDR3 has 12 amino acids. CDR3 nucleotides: TGTGCCTGGGACAGGGCGGACACTGAAGCTTTCTTT. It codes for CAWDRADTEAFF. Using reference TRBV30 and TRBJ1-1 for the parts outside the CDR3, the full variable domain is SQTIHQWPATLVQPVGSPLSLECTVEGTSNPNLYWYRQAAGRGLQLLFYSVGIGQISSEVPQNLSASRPQDRQFILSSKKLLLSDSGFYLCAWDRADTEAFFGQGTRLTVV.

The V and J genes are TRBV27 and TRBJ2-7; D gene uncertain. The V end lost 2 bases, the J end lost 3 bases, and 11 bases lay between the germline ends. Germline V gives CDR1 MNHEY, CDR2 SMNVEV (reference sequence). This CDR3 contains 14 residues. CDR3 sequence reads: CASSLQRLGYEQYF. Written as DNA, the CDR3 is TGTGCCAGCAGTTTACAGAGATTGGGCTACGAGCAGTACTTC.

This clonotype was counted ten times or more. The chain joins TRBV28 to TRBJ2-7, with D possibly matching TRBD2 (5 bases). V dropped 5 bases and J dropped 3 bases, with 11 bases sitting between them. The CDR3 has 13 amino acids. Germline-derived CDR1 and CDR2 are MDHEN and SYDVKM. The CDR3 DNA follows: TGTGCCAGCAGTAGGAAGCGGAGCTACGAGCAGTACTTC. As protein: CASSRKRSYEQYF.

The CDR3, as DNA: TGTGCCAGCAGTTCCTACGAGTATAATTCACCCCTCCACTTT. Amino acids: CASSSYEYNSPLHF. The chain employs TRBV27 and TRBJ1-6; D remains ambiguous. CDR1 is MNHEY and CDR2 is SMNVEV in the germline V gene (reference sequence). This CDR3 region has 14 residues. V shed 4 bases and J shed 4 bases, with 8 bases lying between them.

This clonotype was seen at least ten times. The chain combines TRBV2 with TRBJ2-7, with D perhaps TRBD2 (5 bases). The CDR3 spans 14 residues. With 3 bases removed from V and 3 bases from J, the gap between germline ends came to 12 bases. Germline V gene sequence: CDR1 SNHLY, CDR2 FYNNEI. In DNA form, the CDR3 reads TGTGCCAGCAGTGACTCCAGCGGCAGCTACGAGCAGTACTTC. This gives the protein CASSDSSGSYEQYF.

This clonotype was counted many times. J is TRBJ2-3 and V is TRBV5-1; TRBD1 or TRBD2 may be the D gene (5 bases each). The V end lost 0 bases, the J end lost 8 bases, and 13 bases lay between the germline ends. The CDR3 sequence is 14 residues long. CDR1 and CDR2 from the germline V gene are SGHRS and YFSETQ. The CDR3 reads CASSLVGREPTQYF. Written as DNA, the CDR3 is TGCGCCAGCAGCTTGGTTGGCAGGGAGCCTACGCAGTATTTT.

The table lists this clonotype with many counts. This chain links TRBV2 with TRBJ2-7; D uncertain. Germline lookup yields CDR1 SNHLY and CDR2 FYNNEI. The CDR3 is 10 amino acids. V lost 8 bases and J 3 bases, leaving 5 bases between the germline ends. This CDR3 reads CASQGYEQYF. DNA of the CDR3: TGTGCCAGCCAAGGCTACGAGCAGTACTTC.

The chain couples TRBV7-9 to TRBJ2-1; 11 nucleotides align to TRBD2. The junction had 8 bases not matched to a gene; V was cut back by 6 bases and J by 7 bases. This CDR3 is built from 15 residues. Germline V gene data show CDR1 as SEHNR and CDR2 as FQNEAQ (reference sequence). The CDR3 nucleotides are TGTGCCAGCAGGCCCACTAGCGGGAGAATGAATGAGCAGTTCTTC. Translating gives CASRPTSGRMNEQFF.

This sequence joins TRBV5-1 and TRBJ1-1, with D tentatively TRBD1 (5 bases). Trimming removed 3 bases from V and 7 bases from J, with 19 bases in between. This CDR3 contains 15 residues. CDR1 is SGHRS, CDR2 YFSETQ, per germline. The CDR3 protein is CASSYQNDRLDEAFF. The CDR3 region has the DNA TGCGCCAGCAGCTACCAAAATGACAGATTAGATGAAGCTTTCTTT.

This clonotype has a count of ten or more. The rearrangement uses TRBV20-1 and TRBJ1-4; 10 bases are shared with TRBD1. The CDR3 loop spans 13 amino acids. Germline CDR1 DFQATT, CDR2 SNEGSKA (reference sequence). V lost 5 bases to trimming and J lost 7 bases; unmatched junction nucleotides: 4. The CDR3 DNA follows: TGCAGTGCTCCGGACAGGGGGAGTGAAAAACTGTTTTTT. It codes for CSAPDRGSEKLFF.

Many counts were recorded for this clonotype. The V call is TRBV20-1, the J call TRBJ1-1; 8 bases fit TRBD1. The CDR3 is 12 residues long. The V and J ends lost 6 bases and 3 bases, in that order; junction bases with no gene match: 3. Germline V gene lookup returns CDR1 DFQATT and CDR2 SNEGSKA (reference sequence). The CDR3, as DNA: TGCAGTGCGGACAGGGTGGACACTGAAGCTTTCTTT. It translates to CSADRVDTEAFF.

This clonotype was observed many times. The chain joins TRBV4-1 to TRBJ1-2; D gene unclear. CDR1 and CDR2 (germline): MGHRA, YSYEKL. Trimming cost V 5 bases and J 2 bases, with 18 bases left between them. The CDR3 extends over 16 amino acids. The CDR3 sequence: CASSSRPEHDNYGYTF. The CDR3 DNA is TGCGCCAGCAGCTCCCGTCCAGAACACGACAACTATGGCTACACCTTC.

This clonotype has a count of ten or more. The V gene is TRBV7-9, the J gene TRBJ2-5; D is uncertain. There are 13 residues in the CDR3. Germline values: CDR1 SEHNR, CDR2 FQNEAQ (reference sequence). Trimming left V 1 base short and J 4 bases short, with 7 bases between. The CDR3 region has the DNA TGTGCCAGCAGCTTAGGTGGTTTAGAGACCCAGTACTTC. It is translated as CASSLGGLETQYF.

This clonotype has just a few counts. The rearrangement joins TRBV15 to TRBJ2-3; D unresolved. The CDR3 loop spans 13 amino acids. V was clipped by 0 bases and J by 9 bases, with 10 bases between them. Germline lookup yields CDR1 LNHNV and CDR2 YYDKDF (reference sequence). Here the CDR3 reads CATSRDFGGTQYF. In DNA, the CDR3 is TGTGCCACCAGCAGAGATTTCGGCGGCACGCAGTATTTT. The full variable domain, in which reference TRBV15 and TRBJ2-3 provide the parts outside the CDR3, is DAMVIQNPRYQVTQFGKPVTLSCSQTLNHNVMYWYQQKSSQAPKLLFHYYDKDFNNEADTPDNFQSRRPNTSFCFLDIRSPGLGDTAMYLCATSRDFGGTQYFGPGTRLTVL.

DNA for the CDR3: TGTGCCAGCAGCTTAGCCCCGAGGGGGGGTAGCAATCAGCCCCAGTATTTT. Its protein product is CASSLAPRGGSNQPQYF. J is TRBJ1-5 and V is TRBV7-2; TRBD2 might be the D (7 bases). TRBJ2-3 explains the end of the DNA better; the J call may be wrong. The germline gives CDR1 SGHTA, CDR2 FQGNSA. CDR3 length: 17 amino acids.

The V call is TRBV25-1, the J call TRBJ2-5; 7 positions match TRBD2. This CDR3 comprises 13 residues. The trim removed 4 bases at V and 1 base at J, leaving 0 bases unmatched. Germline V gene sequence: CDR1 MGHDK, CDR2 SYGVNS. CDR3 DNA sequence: TGTGCCAGCAGTGGCGGGAGCCAAGAGACCCAGTACTTC. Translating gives CASSGGSQETQYF.

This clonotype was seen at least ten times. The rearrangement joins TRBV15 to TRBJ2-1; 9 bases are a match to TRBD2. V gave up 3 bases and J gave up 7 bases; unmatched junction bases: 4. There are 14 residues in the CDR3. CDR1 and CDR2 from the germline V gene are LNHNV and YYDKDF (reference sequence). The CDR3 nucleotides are TGTGCCACCAGCAGTGGACTAGCGCGGAATGAGCAGTTCTTC. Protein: CATSSGLARNEQFF. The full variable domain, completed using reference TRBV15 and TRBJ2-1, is DAMVIQNPRYQVTQFGKPVTLSCSQTLNHNVMYWYQQKSSQAPKLLFHYYDKDFNNEADTPDNFQSRRPNTSFCFLDIRSPGLGDTAMYLCATSSGLARNEQFFGPGTRLTVL.

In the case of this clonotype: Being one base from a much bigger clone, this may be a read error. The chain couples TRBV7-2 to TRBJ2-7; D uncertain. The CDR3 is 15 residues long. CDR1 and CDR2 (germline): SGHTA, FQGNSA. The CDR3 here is CASSLDHYSSYERYF. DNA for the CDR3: TGTGCCAGCAGCTTAGACCACTACTCCTCCTACGAGCGGTACTTC. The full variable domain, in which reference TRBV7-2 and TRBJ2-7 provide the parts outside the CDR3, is GAGVSQSPSNKVTEKGKDVELRCDPISGHTALYWYRQSLGQGLEFLIYFQGNSAPDKSGLPSDRFSAERTGGSVSTLTIQRTQQEDSAVYLCASSLDHYSSYERYFGPGTRLTVT.

The CDR3 sequence is CASSTPGRGNIQYF. The CDR3 DNA reads TGCGCCAGCAGCACCCCGGGGCGGGGGAACATTCAGTACTTC. The chain joins TRBV5-1 to TRBJ2-4; 7 bases match TRBD2. The germline CDR1 and CDR2 sequences are SGHRS and YFSETQ. V was clipped by 4 bases and J by 7 bases; unmatched bases: 8. The CDR3 is 14 amino acids.

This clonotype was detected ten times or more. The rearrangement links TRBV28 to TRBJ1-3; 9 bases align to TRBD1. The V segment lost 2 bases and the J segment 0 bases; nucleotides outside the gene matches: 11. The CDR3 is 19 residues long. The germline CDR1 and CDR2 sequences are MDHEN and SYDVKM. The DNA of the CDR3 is TGTGCCAGCAGTTTAAGGGGGACAGGGCTCCATCTCTCTGGAAACACCATATATTTT. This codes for CASSLRGTGLHLSGNTIYF.

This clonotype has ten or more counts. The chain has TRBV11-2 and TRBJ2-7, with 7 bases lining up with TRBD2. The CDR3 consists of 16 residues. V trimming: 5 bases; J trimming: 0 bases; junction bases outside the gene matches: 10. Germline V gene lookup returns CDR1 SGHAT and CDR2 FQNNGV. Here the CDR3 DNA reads TGTGCCAGCAGCCGTATCAGCGGGAACAGCTCCTACGAGCAGTACTTC. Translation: CASSRISGNSSYEQYF.